This T cell receptor (beta chain) comes out of a study of post-analysis software for immune sequencing data. Prepared TCR beta cDNA libraries contained unique molecular identifiers. Around 500,000 cDNA molecules were obtained per 1 to 10 million input T cells. TCRdb re-called the PCR reads with MiXCR, one entry per CDR3 protein. The sample contains roughly 800,000 distinct CDR3 sequences, about 45% of which appear only once. CDR3 length: 13 residues. Trimming left V 6 bases short and J 5 bases short, with 16 bases between. Germline CDR1 reads DFQATT; CDR2 reads SNEGSKA (reference sequence). In its sample, this clonotype was seen many times. Its antigen is currently unknown. General study findings and limits: Strong same-batch co-clustering of samples appeared with F measure clustering. TRBV5-6, TRBV5-1 and TRBV20-1 belonged to a set of about five TRBV segments that were more frequent in patients than controls. Those with multiple sclerosis, the patient group, showed significantly lower normalized Chao1 diversity than controls.

The chain recombines TRBV20-1 with TRBJ2-5; the D gene could be TRBD1 or TRBD2 (5 bases each). Sequenced sample: blood. The clonotype was recovered from a girl aged 5-17 years with multiple sclerosis. CDR3 sequence (DNA): TGCAGTGCCCGGGACCCCACCGGGGAGACCCAGTACTTC. It translates to CSARDPTGETQYF.